This T cell receptor beta chain was sequenced in a study of cytomegalovirus exposure and HLA in healthy donors. Primers included in the PCR were 60 Vbeta and 13 Jbeta primers. Using immunoSEQ multiplex PCR, the repertoire was profiled, and TCRdb retains in-frame clones only, with some absent. The sample totals approximately 140,000 clones; its top ten clones hold approximately 2.4%. The sequence derives from a man in his forties in good health and CMV-seronegative. Material: PBMCs.

CDR3 region: CASSAGGGYTF. The CDR3, as DNA: TGTGCCAGCAGCGCGGGAGGAGGCTACACCTTC. The chain carries TRBV9 and TRBJ1-2; no firm D call. The V gene lost 3 bases and the J gene lost 8 bases, with 8 bases spanning the gap. Germline CDR1 is SGDLS and CDR2 is YYNGEE. This CDR3 spans 11 amino acids.